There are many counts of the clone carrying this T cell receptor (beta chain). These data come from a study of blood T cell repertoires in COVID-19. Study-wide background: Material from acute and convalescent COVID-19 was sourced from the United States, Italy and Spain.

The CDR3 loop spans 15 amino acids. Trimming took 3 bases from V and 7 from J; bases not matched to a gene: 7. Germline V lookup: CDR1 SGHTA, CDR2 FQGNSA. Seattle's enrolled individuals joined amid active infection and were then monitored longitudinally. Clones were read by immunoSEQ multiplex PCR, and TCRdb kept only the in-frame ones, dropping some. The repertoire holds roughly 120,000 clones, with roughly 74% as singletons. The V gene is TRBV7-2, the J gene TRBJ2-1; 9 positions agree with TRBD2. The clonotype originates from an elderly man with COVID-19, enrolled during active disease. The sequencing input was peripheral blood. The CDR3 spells CASSLAGGVRNEQFF. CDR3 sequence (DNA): TGTGCCAGCAGCTTGGCGGGAGGGGTTCGGAATGAGCAGTTCTTC.